The 9 T cell receptor beta chains listed next were all sequenced from one sample in a study of OX40 agonist ivuxolimab in advanced cancers. Clones were read by immunoSEQ multiplex PCR, and TCRdb kept only the in-frame ones, dropping some. The sample includes almost 80,000 clones, around 80% seen only once; the top ten take around 0.44%. Sequenced material: CD4+ or CD8+ T cells sorted from blood, taken in a trial of the OX40 agonist ivuxolimab. Every receptor here comes from an adult with an advanced solid tumor such as melanoma, head and neck, liver or kidney cancer.

The chain couples TRBV7-9 to TRBJ2-5, with 9 nucleotides matching TRBD2. Germline CDR1 SEHNR, CDR2 FQNEAQ (reference sequence). V gave up 10 bases and J gave up 1 base; unmatched junction bases: 10. The CDR3 is 15 amino acids. CDR3 DNA: TGTGCCACCGAAGGAGCGGGAGGATTCCAAGAGACCCAGTACTTC. Encoded protein: CATEGAGGFQETQYF.

On this clone itself: The junction and the germline gene differ at one end; a read error may be behind it. V gene TRBV15 combines with J gene TRBJ1-3; TRBD1 matches at 7 bases. CDR1 LNHNV and CDR2 YYDKDF come from the germline V gene (reference sequence). This CDR3 spans 15 amino acids. The CDR3 DNA reads TGTGCCACCAGCCGAGACAGGGTAGCGGGAAACACCATATATTTT. Protein sequence: CATSRDRVAGNTIYF.

This clone has a single count. V is TRBV28 and J is TRBJ2-6, with 9 nucleotides matching TRBD1. Looked up from germline, CDR1 is MDHEN and CDR2 is SYDVKM. V shed 4 bases and J 4 bases; nucleotides not matched to a gene: 5. The CDR3 totals 16 residues. The CDR3 spells CASSSWTGDGANVLTF. CDR3 bases: TGTGCCAGCAGTTCATGGACAGGGGACGGGGCCAACGTCCTGACTTTC. Supplemented by reference TRBV28 and TRBJ2-6, the full variable domain reads DVKVTQSSRYLVKRTGEKVFLECVQDMDHENMFWYRQDPGLGLRLIYFSYDVKMKEKGDIPEGYSVSREKKERFSLILESASTNQTSMYLCASSSWTGDGANVLTFGAGSRLTVL.

The genes are TRBV25-1 and TRBJ2-3, with a weak D call TRBD1 (5 bases). The CDR3 has 13 amino acids. The ends were cut back, 6 bases at V and 2 bases at J, with 9 bases in the middle. The germline V gene encodes CDR1 MGHDK and CDR2 SYGVNS. In DNA form, the CDR3 reads TGTGCCAGCAGGAAGGGGTCCACAGATACGCAGTATTTT. This codes for CASRKGSTDTQYF.

This rearrangement joins TRBV7-2 to TRBJ2-5; 13 positions match TRBD2. Germline-derived CDR1 and CDR2 are SGHTA and FQGNSA. The V and J ends lost 5 bases and 2 bases, in that order; junction bases with no gene match: 8. This CDR3 region has 17 residues. The CDR3, as DNA: TGTGCCAGCAGCATACGACTAGCGGGAGGTCTACAAGAGACCCAGTACTTC. Protein product: CASSIRLAGGLQETQYF.

This sequence joins TRBV11-3 and TRBJ2-7; no clear D gene. With 1 base removed from V and 1 base from J, the gap between germline ends came to 5 bases. The CDR3 runs to 13 residues. Germline lookup yields CDR1 SGHNT and CDR2 YENEEA. CDR3 amino acids: CASSLGESYEQYF. The CDR3 DNA reads TGTGCCAGCAGCTTAGGCGAATCCTACGAGCAGTACTTC.

The chain employs TRBV21-1 and TRBJ2-5; TRBD1, as called in the table, went unchecked against the DNA. TRBV21-1 has pseudogene status. The CDR3 is made up of 15 amino acids. CDR3 protein: CASSNRDRGGETQYF. As DNA, the CDR3 is TGTGCCAGCAGCAACCGGGACAGGGGAGGGGAGACCCAGTACTTC.

V is TRBV7-6 and J is TRBJ1-1; D not certain. Germline lookup yields CDR1 SGHVS and CDR2 FNYEAQ. This CDR3 has 12 amino acids. V lost 4 bases and J lost 1, with 4 bases in between. Here the CDR3 DNA reads TGTGCCAGCAGCTCTCGGAACACTGAAGCTTTCTTT. It yields the protein CASSSRNTEAFF.

The chain couples TRBV6-5 to TRBJ1-1; weak D call: TRBD1 (5 bases). The CDR3 is made up of 14 amino acids. Germline CDR1 MNHEY, CDR2 SVGAGI. The V end was cut by 6 bases, the J end by 3 bases, with 14 bases between. CDR3 sequence: CASSGSGRHTEAFF. For the CDR3, the DNA is TGTGCCAGCAGCGGTTCAGGGCGCCACACTGAAGCTTTCTTT.